This entry lists 17 T cell receptor beta chains sequenced from one sample in a study of T-cell reconstitution after alpha-beta-depleted transplantation in children. Unique molecular identifiers tagged the TCRbeta library. One entry per CDR3 protein, called by TCRdb with MiXCR from the PCR reads. The sample yields around 420,000 distinct CDR3 sequences, 15% to 20% seen once. The sequencing used PBMCs, mostly from graft donor cells, collected 360 days after TCRalphabeta/CD19-depleted stem cell transplant. The source of these receptors is a boy less than two years old who had a stem cell transplant for Wiskott-Aldrich syndrome, so the T cells may come from the graft donor.

This chain joins TRBV3-1 and TRBJ1-2, with D hard to call. Trimming took 2 bases from V and 1 from J, leaving 14 bases between them. Looked up from germline, CDR1 is LGHDT and CDR2 is YNNKEL (reference sequence). This CDR3 has 16 residues. CDR3 nucleotide sequence: TGTGCCAGCAGCCAACAAGGGCCAGAAGTTAACTATGGCTACACCTTC. Translating gives CASSQQGPEVNYGYTF.

There are a few counts of this clonotype. A read error may produce the germline difference seen at one junction end. The J gene is TRBJ2-1, the V gene TRBV12-3 or TRBV12-4; TRBD2 matches 9 bases. This CDR3 region has 18 residues. The chain's CDR3 is CACSSDILAGAPYNEQFF. The CDR3 region has the DNA TGTGCCTGCAGTTCCGACATCTTAGCGGGAGCTCCCTACAATGAGCAGTTCTTC.

The J gene is TRBJ2-1, the V gene TRBV3-1, with 7 nucleotides matching TRBD2. The V gene's germline CDR1 is LGHDT and CDR2 YNNKEL (reference sequence). The ends lost 3 bases at V and 6 bases at J; junction bases unmatched: 8. This CDR3 region has 15 residues. DNA for the CDR3: TGTGCCAGCAGCCACGGACTAGAGGGTCCCAATGAGCAGTTCTTC. This gives the protein CASSHGLEGPNEQFF.

This clonotype came up many times. This chain links TRBV24-1 with TRBJ2-5; either TRBD1 or TRBD2 may fit D (5 bases each). Trimming removed 4 bases from V and 3 bases from J, with 14 bases in between. From germline, CDR1 is KGHDR and CDR2 SFDVKD. The CDR3 spans 15 residues. The CDR3 loop reads CATSDRWDGEETQYF. In DNA form, the CDR3 reads TGTGCCACCAGTGACCGGTGGGACGGCGAAGAGACCCAGTACTTC.

At least ten counts were recorded for this clonotype. This chain uses TRBV27 with TRBJ2-7; 15 bases map to TRBD2. V lost 5 bases, J lost 5 bases, and 4 bases stayed unmatched. Looked up from germline, CDR1 is MNHEY and CDR2 is SMNVEV (reference sequence). This CDR3 has 15 residues. This chain's CDR3 is CASSPRTSGRDEQYF. The CDR3 bases are TGTGCCAGCAGTCCCCGGACTAGCGGGAGGGACGAGCAGTACTTC.

The chain joins TRBV9 to TRBJ2-3; 8 nucleotides line up with TRBD2. The CDR3 runs 19 residues. V lost 0 bases to trimming and J lost 1 base; unmatched junction nucleotides: 13. CDR1 and CDR2 (germline): SGDLS, YYNGEE. CDR3 sequence (DNA): TGTGCCAGCAGCGTAGAACCGGGAGCGGGAGCCTTCGGCACAGATACGCAGTATTTT. Translation gives CASSVEPGAGAFGTDTQYF. Drawing the rest from reference TRBV9 and TRBJ2-3, the complete variable domain is DSGVTQTPKHLITATGQRVTLRCSPRSGDLSVYWYQQSLDQGLQFLIQYYNGEERAKGNILERFSAQQFPDLHSELNLSSLELGDSALYFCASSVEPGAGAFGTDTQYFGPGTRLTVL.

The V call is TRBV7-9, the J call TRBJ2-5; 13 nucleotides align to TRBD2. With V trimmed by 6 bases and J by 1 base, 5 bases remained unmatched. Germline V gene data show CDR1 as SEHNR and CDR2 as FQNEAQ (reference sequence). The CDR3 is made up of 16 amino acids. CDR3 coding DNA: TGTGCCAGCAGACGACTAGCGGGAGGATTCCAAGAGACCCAGTACTTC. The encoded protein is CASRRLAGGFQETQYF.

This clonotype was recorded a few times. The chain uses TRBV28 and TRBJ2-3; 7 bases map to TRBD2. The V gene's germline CDR1 is MDHEN and CDR2 SYDVKM. Germline trimming cut 3 bases from V and 1 base from J; bases unmatched to any gene: 7. This CDR3 spans 16 amino acids. CDR3 sequence: CASSFGAGWGTDTQYF. The CDR3 DNA reads TGTGCCAGCAGTTTCGGAGCGGGGTGGGGCACAGATACGCAGTATTTT. The whole variable domain, filled in from reference TRBV28 and TRBJ2-3, reads DVKVTQSSRYLVKRTGEKVFLECVQDMDHENMFWYRQDPGLGLRLIYFSYDVKMKEKGDIPEGYSVSREKKERFSLILESASTNQTSMYLCASSFGAGWGTDTQYFGPGTRLTVL.

V gene TRBV15 combines with J gene TRBJ1-5; tentative D call: TRBD1 (6 bases). Trimming cost V 0 bases and J 2 bases, with 11 bases left between them. Looked up from germline, CDR1 is LNHNV and CDR2 is YYDKDF (reference sequence). The CDR3 is made up of 16 amino acids. CDR3 loop: CATSRDITGRNQPQHF. CDR3 DNA sequence: TGTGCCACCAGCAGAGATATTACAGGGCGCAATCAGCCCCAGCATTTT.

The chain employs TRBV7-2 and TRBJ2-6; D uncertain. V was pared by 4 bases and J by 5 bases, with 3 bases between. The length of the CDR3 is 12 residues. The germline V gene has CDR1 SGHTA and CDR2 FQGNSA. The CDR3 bases are TGTGCCAGCAGCTCGCGGGCCAACGTCCTGACTTTC. This gives the protein CASSSRANVLTF.

This clonotype was observed a few times. This chain joins TRBV6-5 and TRBJ2-7, with 9 nucleotides matching TRBD1. CDR1 and CDR2 from the germline V gene are MNHEY and SVGAGI. CDR3 length equals 12 residues. J lost 4 bases, V lost 10 bases, and 5 bases had no gene match. CDR3: CATTGGAYEQYF. The CDR3 DNA reads as TGTGCCACGACAGGGGGAGCGTACGAGCAGTACTTC.

This clonotype was detected a few times. This chain uses TRBV5-4 with TRBJ1-1; D gene unclear. Germline V CDR1 and CDR2: SGHNT, YYREEE (reference sequence). This CDR3 has 15 residues. The germline V and J ends were trimmed by 0 bases and 0 bases, with 9 bases remaining between them. In DNA form, the CDR3 reads TGTGCCAGCAGCTTGGTGGCCAGCATGAACACTGAAGCTTTCTTT. It encodes CASSLVASMNTEAFF.

In this sample, this clonotype turned up a few times. J is TRBJ2-7 and V is TRBV29-1; D may be TRBD1 (6 bases). Per germline, CDR1 SQVTM and CDR2 ANQGSEA. Trimming removed 3 bases at V and 6 bases at J, with 18 bases between. The CDR3 spans 14 residues. The CDR3 protein is CSVETGTHLGEQYF. DNA for the CDR3: TGCAGCGTTGAGACAGGAACCCATCTCGGCGAGCAGTACTTC.

This clonotype was observed at least ten times. This chain connects TRBV6-1 to TRBJ2-3; maybe TRBD2 (6 bases). Trimming stripped 7 bases from V and 2 bases from J, with 10 bases between. The CDR3 has 13 amino acids. Germline CDR1 reads MNHNS; CDR2 reads SASEGT. CDR3 sequence reads: CASTRGLTDTQYF. Here the CDR3 DNA reads TGTGCCAGCACCCGGGGACTCACAGATACGCAGTATTTT.

This clonotype was observed a few times. The chain carries TRBV7-2 and TRBJ1-6; D possibly corresponds to TRBD1 (5 bases). Germline values: CDR1 SGHTA, CDR2 FQGNSA. With 3 bases removed from V and 8 bases from J, the gap between germline ends came to 14 bases. The CDR3 is 15 amino acids. The DNA of the CDR3 is TGTGCCAGCAGCTTTAAGGGGCCCCTATATTCACCCCTCCACTTT. It codes for CASSFKGPLYSPLHF.

The rearrangement uses TRBV7-9 and TRBJ1-6; the match to TRBD1 covers 8 bases. CDR1 is SEHNR, CDR2 FQNEAQ, per germline (reference sequence). The CDR3 has 14 residues. Trimming at V came to 3 bases and at J to 13 bases, leaving 8 bases not matched to a gene. CDR3 loop: CASSFGTGRSPLHF. The CDR3 nucleotides read TGTGCCAGCAGCTTCGGGACAGGCCGTTCGCCCCTCCACTTT.

This clonotype was seen at least ten times. The chain combines TRBV5-6 with TRBJ2-7, with no clear D. This CDR3 contains 12 residues. Per germline, CDR1 SGHDT and CDR2 YYEEEE. V lost 4 bases and J lost 6, with 11 bases in between. The CDR3 region has the DNA TGTGCCAGCAGCCGAATACGTGGCGAGCAGTACTTC. Translating gives CASSRIRGEQYF.